This entry concerns a single TCR beta chain. Antigen unknown. J was trimmed by 2 bases and V by 10 bases; bases with no gene match: 12. Germline lookup yields CDR1 ENHRY and CDR2 SYGVKD. CDR3 length: 17 amino acids. The data were taken from a study of shared clonotypes between healthy human individuals. Findings and limits, study-wide: Tissues were not sampled, only blood, and their repertoires likely differ.

Donors included only healthy HIV-negative adults lacking recent acute infections or vaccinations. Produced via immunoSEQ multiplex PCR; TCRdb's table is partial and in-frame only. The table shows around 2.1 million clones, with roughly 95% occurring only once. Source material: naive CD4+ T cells sorted from blood. Specified subset: CD45RA+ positively selected. This sequence originates from a man in his late teens or twenties in good health. The chain has TRBV10-3 and TRBJ2-7; 15 bases are shared with TRBD2. CDR3 coding DNA: TGTGCCACGACCCCTGGACTAGCGGGAGGGCCCGCCTACGAGCAGTACTTC. Amino acid sequence: CATTPGLAGGPAYEQYF.